What follows are 9 T cell receptor beta chains derived from one specimen sequenced in a study of blood T cell repertoires in COVID-19. Sequenced by immunoSEQ multiplex PCR; TCRdb stores in-frame clones only, minus some. The data show 230,000 or so clones, 65% to 85% seen once. The source material was PBMCs or T cells enriched from blood (not recorded which). The origin of the receptors is a man in his fifties or sixties who had recovered from COVID-19.

Concerning this clone: Other DNA sequences in the same sample also yield this CDR3. The DNA for the CDR3 is TGTGCCAGCAGTCCGAGGACTGAAGCTTTCTTT. This translates into CASSPRTEAFF. The chain employs TRBV6-2 or TRBV6-3 and TRBJ1-1; D is unresolved. There are 11 residues in the CDR3. The germline gives CDR1 MNHEY, CDR2 SVGEGT. Trimming stripped 5 bases from V and 5 bases from J, with 6 bases between.

The rearrangement joins TRBV3-1 (or the pseudogene TRBV3-2) to TRBJ1-3, with D possibly TRBD1 on 6 matching bases. The ends were cut back, 8 bases at V and 0 bases at J, with 14 bases in the middle. Looked up from germline, CDR1 is LGHDT and CDR2 is YNNKEL (reference sequence). This CDR3 comprises 15 residues. Written as DNA, the CDR3 is TGTGCCAGCGCCACCGGGACAAGCTCTGGAAACACCATATATTTT. It yields the protein CASATGTSSGNTIYF.

The V and J genes are TRBV11-2 and TRBJ2-7; TRBD2 aligns across 7 bases. Germline values: CDR1 SGHAT, CDR2 FQNNGV. This CDR3 has 13 amino acids. Trimming cost V 4 bases and J 0 bases; bases outside gene matches: 0. This CDR3 reads CASSSGGSYEQYF. DNA of the CDR3: TGTGCCAGCAGCTCGGGAGGCTCCTACGAGCAGTACTTC.

The V and J genes are TRBV9 and TRBJ1-5, with a possible D match to TRBD1 (6 bases). This CDR3 spans 15 amino acids. Trimming removed 0 bases from V and 7 bases from J, with 14 bases in between. The germline CDR1 and CDR2 sequences are SGDLS and YYNGEE. CDR3 amino acids: CASSVDWGGEQPQHF. The CDR3 DNA reads as TGTGCCAGCAGCGTAGATTGGGGGGGCGAACAGCCCCAGCATTTT.

This chain joins TRBV30 and TRBJ1-3, with 7 bases identical to TRBD1. The ends lost 5 bases at V and 3 bases at J; junction bases unmatched: 1. The germline V gene has CDR1 GTSNPN and CDR2 SVGIG (reference sequence). This CDR3 is built from 12 residues. CDR3: CAWAGGGNTIYF. The CDR3 region has the DNA TGTGCCTGGGCAGGGGGTGGAAACACCATATATTTT.

The rearrangement links TRBV28 to TRBJ1-1; TRBD1 is a possible D gene (6 bases). CDR1 MDHEN and CDR2 SYDVKM come from the germline V gene. The CDR3 covers 15 residues. Trimming cost V 5 bases and J 5 bases, with 18 bases left between them. The CDR3 is CASSLIQGGGTEAFF. The CDR3, as DNA: TGTGCCAGCAGTCTCATACAGGGTGGGGGAACTGAAGCTTTCTTT.

The genes are TRBV3-1 (or the pseudogene TRBV3-2) and TRBJ2-1; 8 nucleotides agree with TRBD2. J lost 7 bases, V lost 2 bases, and 4 bases had no gene match. The germline gives CDR1 LGHDT, CDR2 YNNKEL (reference sequence). This CDR3 contains 14 residues. CDR3 sequence (DNA): TGTGCCAGCAGCCAACACGGGGGGGGAAATGAGCAGTTCTTC. Residues: CASSQHGGGNEQFF.

This chain uses TRBV3-1 (or the pseudogene TRBV3-2) with TRBJ2-7, with D perhaps matching TRBD2 (7 bases). V was trimmed by 0 bases and J by 9 bases, leaving 12 bases between them. The CDR3 covers 13 residues. The germline CDR1 and CDR2 sequences are LGHDT and YNNKEL (reference sequence). CDR3 residues: CASSQEGGGAQYF. CDR3 bases: TGTGCCAGCAGCCAAGAGGGAGGGGGGGCGCAGTACTTC.

The chain combines TRBV6-1 with TRBJ2-5; TRBD2 matches 12 bases. The germline V gene has CDR1 MNHNS and CDR2 SASEGT. CDR3 size: 18 residues. J gave up 5 bases and V 4 bases, and 14 bases lay outside the gene matches. CDR3 in DNA: TGTGCCAGCAGTGCTTTGACTAGCGGGGGACCCGTAGGGGAGACCCAGTACTTC. This encodes CASSALTSGGPVGETQYF.